The text below deals with one T cell receptor (beta chain). The data are from a study of cytomegalovirus exposure and HLA in healthy donors. PCR involved 60 Vbeta and 13 Jbeta primers. The table came from immunoSEQ multiplex PCR; TCRdb's copy has only in-frame clones and leaves some out. Of about 180,000 clones in the sample, 77% were seen once. Germline trimming cut 2 bases from V and 7 bases from J; bases unmatched to any gene: 6. CDR3 length: 15 residues. Germline values: CDR1 SGHTA, CDR2 FQGNSA. V gene TRBV7-2 combines with J gene TRBJ2-7, with 12 bases fitting TRBD2. The sequencing sample was made of PBMCs. This TCR derives from a man aged 18 to 29 in good health and CMV-seronegative. In nucleotides, the CDR3 is TGTGCCAGCAGCTTATACGCTAGCGGGAGGGGGGAGCAGTACTTC. Protein product: CASSLYASGRGEQYF.